This T cell receptor beta chain was sequenced in a study of cytomegalovirus exposure and HLA in healthy donors. This PCR relied on a set of 60 Vbeta primers and 13 Jbeta primers. Libraries were prepared by immunoSEQ multiplex PCR; TCRdb keeps only in-frame clonotypes and omits some of them. The repertoire consists of about 160,000 clones, with over 65% occurring once and the leading ten covering 4.7%. Per the germline V gene, CDR1 is SGHDN and CDR2 is FVKESK. There are 12 residues in the CDR3. Deletions cut 0 bases from V and 10 bases from J, with 9 bases between. Overall study findings and caveats: It has been reported that TCR beta sequences accurately predicted the HLA-A and HLA-B alleles of most subjects.

This clone was seen just once. Its antigen is not identified. The chain joins TRBV14 to TRBJ1-1; D perhaps matches TRBD1 (5 bases). This sequence was found in a man younger than 35 in good health and CMV-seropositive. Sequencing was carried out using PBMCs. The CDR3 DNA follows: TGTGCCAGCAGCCAAGATGGTGGGGCAGCTTTCTTT. This translates into CASSQDGGAAFF. The full variable domain, completed using reference TRBV14 and TRBJ1-1, is EAGVTQFPSHSVIEKGQTVTLRCDPISGHDNLYWYRRVMGKEIKFLLHFVKESKQDESGMPNNRFLAERTGGTYSTLKVQPAELEDSGVYFCASSQDGGAAFFGQGTRLTVV.